This entry features one TCR beta chain sequence. In this sample, this clonotype turned up many times. It has no known antigen specificity. Base quality data are lacking; no much larger clone is found one base away. The CDR3 measures 17 amino acids from cysteine to phenylalanine. Of the read, only the CDR3 DNA is kept; its 51 bases are in frame from base 1. The V end gives up 1 base and the J end 6 bases, leaving 10 bases in the junction not matched to a gene. The germline V gene supplies CDR1 SGHRS and CDR2 YFSETQ. The data are from a study of T-cell reconstitution after alpha-beta-depleted transplantation in children (dated by TCRdb to 2015 to 2016). Turning to the overall study: Using TCR repertoire profiling, the study followed T-cell immune reconstitution in a quantitative way in children after TCRalphabeta/CD19-depleted allogeneic hematopoietic cell transplantation.

The library was generated by PCR. The listed sequencing device is Illumina HiSeq 2500. To normalize quantification of the TCRbeta repertoire, the TCR libraries were built with molecular barcoding that relied on unique molecular identifiers. The raw public reads went through TCRdb reprocessing: fastp at Q25, MiXCR clone calling, in-frame beta chains kept. A single entry per CDR3 protein holds the most common genes and DNA from its merged rows. Recorded for this sample are about 230,000 distinct CDR3 sequences; roughly a tenth of them occurred a single time. The ten most abundant clones make up approximately 5.4% of the sample.

The TCR sequence derives from a human donor who donated a stem cell graft to a child with SCID. Here the chain combines TRBV5-1 and TRBJ2-5; 12 central bases correspond to TRBD2. The sequenced sample was PBMCs from the stem cell graft donor, obtained from the stem cell graft. The CDR3 is CASSLRTSGTLPKTQYF. In nucleotides, the sequence is TGCGCCAGCAGCTTGCGGACTAGCGGGACTCTACCAAAGACCCAGTACTTC.